This is a list of T cell receptor beta chains from one sample in a study of regulatory T cells in long-lasting Graves disease. One entry per CDR3 protein, called by TCRdb with MiXCR from the multiplex PCR reads. Counted here are 350,000 to 450,000 distinct CDR3 sequences, approximately 15% occurring once; the ten biggest clones make up approximately 7.8%. This sample was shared with a second study, whose subject was T cells in Graves' hyperthyroidism and ophthalmopathy.

Source: peripheral blood mononuclear cells (PBMCs), taken at new diagnosis, from a patient treated with antithyroid drugs. The receptor set was obtained from a woman between 40 and 50 years old with Graves disease. Each CDR3 is given with its conserved first and last residue. A D gene is named only where the DNA matches it firmly. Size is stated for part of the rows, as once, few or many counts, or as a class when the clone is expanded.

j_call clone_size d_call v_call cdr3_nt cdr3_aa
TRBJ2-5 many . TRBV28 TGTGCCAGCACCCCCCCAGAAGGCCAAGAGACCCAGTACTTC CASTPPEGQETQYF
TRBJ2-7 many . TRBV11-2 TGTGCCAGCAGCTCTCAGGCCTACGAGCAGTACTTC CASSSQAYEQYF
TRBJ2-2 many TRBD2 TRBV28 TGTGCCAGCCTTCTTGCAGCGGGACCAACCACCGGGGAGCTGTTTTTT CASLLAAGPTTGELFF
TRBJ2-7 . . TRBV9 TGTGCCAGCAGCGTAGGCGGAGGGGACAACTCCTACGAGCAGTACTTC CASSVGGGDNSYEQYF
TRBJ2-5 many TRBD2 TRBV10-3 TGTGCCACCGACAGCGGGAGTCTCCAAGAGACCCAGTACTTC CATDSGSLQETQYF
TRBJ2-2 . . TRBV3-2 TGTGCCAGCAGCCACCTAAGAAGGGGAGGGAACACCGGGGAGCTGTTTTTT CASSHLRRGGNTGELFF
TRBJ2-2 many . TRBV2 TGTGCCAGCAGTGAAGCGGACTGGGACACCTACACCGGGGAGCTGTTTTTT CASSEADWDTYTGELFF
TRBJ1-1 many . TRBV2 TGTGCCAGCAGGGGCCTAAGAAGAGGAACTGAAGCTTTCTTT CASRGLRRGTEAFF
TRBJ1-4 once . TRBV2 TGTGCCAGCATCGGACCCGGACAGCTAAAACTGTTTTTT CASIGPGQLKLFF
TRBJ1-1 many TRBD1 TRBV4-2 TGTGCCAGCAGCCAAGATGCAGGGGGCAGGACTGAAGCTTTCTTT CASSQDAGGRTEAFF
TRBJ2-3 many . TRBV20-1 TGCAGTGCTAAAGACCAATTTAGCACAGATACGCAGTATTTT CSAKDQFSTDTQYF
TRBJ2-1 many TRBD2 TRBV7-6 TGTGCCAGCAGCGCGGCGGGAGAGTACAATGAGCAGTTCTTC CASSAAGEYNEQFF
TRBJ1-3 many . TRBV6-1 TGTGCCAGCTTAGGGACCCCGGGTTACTCTGGAAACACCATATATTTT CASLGTPGYSGNTIYF
TRBJ2-7 . . TRBV6-1 TGTGCCAGCAGCCAACGATCAGGCGAGCAGTACTTC CASSQRSGEQYF
TRBJ2-1 . . TRBV5-6 TGTGCCAGCAGCAGGGGACACTTAATAAATGAGCAGTTCTTC CASSRGHLINEQFF
TRBJ1-1 many . TRBV7-8 TGTGCCAGCAGCTTAGATTGGACAGCTGAAGCTTTCTTT CASSLDWTAEAFF